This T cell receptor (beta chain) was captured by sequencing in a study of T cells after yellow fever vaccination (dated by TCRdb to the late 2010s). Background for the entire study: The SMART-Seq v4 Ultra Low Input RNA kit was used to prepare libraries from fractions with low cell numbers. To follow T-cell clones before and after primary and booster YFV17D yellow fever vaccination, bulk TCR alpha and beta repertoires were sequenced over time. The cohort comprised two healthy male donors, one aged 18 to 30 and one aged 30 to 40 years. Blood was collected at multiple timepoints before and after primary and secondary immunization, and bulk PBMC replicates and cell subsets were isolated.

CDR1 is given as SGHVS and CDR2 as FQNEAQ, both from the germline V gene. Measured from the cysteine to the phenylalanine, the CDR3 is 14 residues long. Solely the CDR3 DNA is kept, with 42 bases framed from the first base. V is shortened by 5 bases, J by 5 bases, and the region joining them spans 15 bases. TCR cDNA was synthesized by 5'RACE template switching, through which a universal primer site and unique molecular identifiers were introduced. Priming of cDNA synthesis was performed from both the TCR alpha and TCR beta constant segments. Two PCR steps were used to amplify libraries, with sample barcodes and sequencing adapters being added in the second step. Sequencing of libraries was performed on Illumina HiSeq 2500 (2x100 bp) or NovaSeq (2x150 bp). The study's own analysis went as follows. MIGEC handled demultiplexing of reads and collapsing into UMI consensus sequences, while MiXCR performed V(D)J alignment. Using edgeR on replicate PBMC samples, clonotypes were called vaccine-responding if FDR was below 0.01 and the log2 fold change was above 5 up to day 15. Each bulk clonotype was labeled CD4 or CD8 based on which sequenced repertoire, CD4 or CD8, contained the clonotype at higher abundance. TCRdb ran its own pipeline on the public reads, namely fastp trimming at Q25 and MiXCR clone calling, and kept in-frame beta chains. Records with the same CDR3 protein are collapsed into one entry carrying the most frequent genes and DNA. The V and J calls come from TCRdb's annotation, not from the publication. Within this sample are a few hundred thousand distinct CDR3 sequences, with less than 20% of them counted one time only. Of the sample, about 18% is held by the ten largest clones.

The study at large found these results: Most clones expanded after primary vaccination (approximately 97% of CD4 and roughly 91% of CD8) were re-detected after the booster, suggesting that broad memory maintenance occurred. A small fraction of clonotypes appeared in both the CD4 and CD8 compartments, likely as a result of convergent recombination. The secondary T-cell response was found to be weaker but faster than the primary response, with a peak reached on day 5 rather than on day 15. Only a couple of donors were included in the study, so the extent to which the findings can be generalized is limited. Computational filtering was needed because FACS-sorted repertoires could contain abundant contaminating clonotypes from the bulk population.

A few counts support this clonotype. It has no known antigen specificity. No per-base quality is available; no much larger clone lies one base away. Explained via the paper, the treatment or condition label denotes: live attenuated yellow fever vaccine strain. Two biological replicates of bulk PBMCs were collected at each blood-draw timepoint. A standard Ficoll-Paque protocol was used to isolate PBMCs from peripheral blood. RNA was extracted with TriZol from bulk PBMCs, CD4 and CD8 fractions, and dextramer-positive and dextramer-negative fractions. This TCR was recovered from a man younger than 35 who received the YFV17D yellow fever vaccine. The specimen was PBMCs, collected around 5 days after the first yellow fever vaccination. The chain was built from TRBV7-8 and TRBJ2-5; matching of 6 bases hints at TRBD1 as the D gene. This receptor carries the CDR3 CASSRMGQSETQYF. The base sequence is TGTGCCAGCAGCAGGATGGGACAATCGGAGACCCAGTACTTC.